This entry lists 5 T cell receptor beta chains sequenced from one sample in a study of OX40 agonist ivuxolimab in advanced cancers. The library was built by means of the immunoSEQ multiplex PCR assay. In TCRdb, the immuneACCESS table is reduced to in-frame sequences with V and J assigned. These tables do not hold every clone; where another copy was compared, an unresolved V gene accounts for under half, and the others remain unexplained. The sample has tens of thousands of clones on record, around 80% of them singletons. About 1.5% of the sample is held by the ten biggest clonotypes. Sequences were derived from CD4+ or CD8+ T cells sorted from blood, sampled in a trial of the OX40 agonist ivuxolimab. These receptors all stem from an adult with an advanced solid tumor such as melanoma, head and neck, liver or kidney cancer.

V gene TRBV15 combines with J gene TRBJ1-5, with D unclear. This CDR3 has 16 amino acids. Germline values: CDR1 LNHNV, CDR2 YYDKDF (reference sequence). V shed 0 bases and J shed 3 bases, with 12 bases lying between them. The chain's CDR3 is CATSRDPGRPNQPQHF. The CDR3 region has the DNA TGTGCCACCAGCAGAGATCCTGGACGCCCCAATCAGCCCCAGCATTTT.

The chain carries TRBV28 and TRBJ1-6; the D gene is possibly TRBD1 (6 bases). CDR1 is MDHEN, CDR2 SYDVKM, per germline. The ends were cut back, 10 bases at V and 7 bases at J, with 17 bases in the middle. This CDR3 has 14 amino acids. The CDR3 is CAILRGDFNSPLHF. Written as DNA, the CDR3 is TGTGCCATCCTTAGGGGGGATTTCAATTCACCCCTCCACTTT.

This clone was seen more than once but under ten times. The chain links TRBV7-2 to TRBJ2-7; 10 bases align to TRBD2. The CDR3 contains 14 residues. Trimming at V came to 3 bases and at J to 6 bases, leaving 5 bases not matched to a gene. Germline V lookup: CDR1 SGHTA, CDR2 FQGNSA. The CDR3 loop reads CASSFSSGRAEQYF. DNA for the CDR3: TGTGCCAGCAGCTTTTCTAGCGGGAGAGCCGAGCAGTACTTC.

The chain employs TRBV4-3 and TRBJ1-6, with D uncertain. V lost 3 bases and J lost 7, with 13 bases in between. The CDR3 is 15 residues long. CDR1 is LGHNA and CDR2 is YSLEER in the germline V gene. This chain's CDR3 is CASSQTPKGNSPLHF. For the CDR3, the DNA is TGCGCCAGCAGCCAGACACCAAAAGGCAATTCACCCCTCCACTTT.

V gene TRBV18 combines with J gene TRBJ2-3; D might be TRBD2 (6 bases). The CDR3 totals 16 residues. Trimming left V 3 bases short and J 0 bases short, with 13 bases between. Germline V gene lookup returns CDR1 KGHSH and CDR2 LQKENI. The CDR3 nucleotides are TGTGCCAGCTCACCGGTCTGGCGGGACAGCACAGATACGCAGTATTTT. It translates to CASSPVWRDSTDTQYF. The full variable domain, its missing parts supplied by reference TRBV18 and TRBJ2-3, is NAGVMQNPRHLVRRRGQEARLRCSPMKGHSHVYWYRQLPEEGLKFMVYLQKENIIDESGMPKERFSAEFPKEGPSILRIQQVVRGDSAAYFCASSPVWRDSTDTQYFGPGTRLTVL.